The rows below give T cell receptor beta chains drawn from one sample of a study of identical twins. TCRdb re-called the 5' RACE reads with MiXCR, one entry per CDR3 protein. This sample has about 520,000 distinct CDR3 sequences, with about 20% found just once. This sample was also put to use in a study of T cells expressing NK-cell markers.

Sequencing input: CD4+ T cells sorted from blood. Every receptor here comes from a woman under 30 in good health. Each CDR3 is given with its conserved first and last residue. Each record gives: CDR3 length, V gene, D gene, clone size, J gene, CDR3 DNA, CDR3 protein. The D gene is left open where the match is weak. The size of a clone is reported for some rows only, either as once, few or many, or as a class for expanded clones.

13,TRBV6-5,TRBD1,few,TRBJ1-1,TGTGCCAGCAGATACACAGGGGACACTGAAGCTTTCTTT,CASRYTGDTEAFF
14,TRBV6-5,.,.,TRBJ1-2,TGTGCCAGCAGTTCGTTCTCTAAGAGCTATGGCTACACCTTC,CASSSFSKSYGYTF
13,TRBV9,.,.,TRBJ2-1,TGTGCCAGCAGCGTAGGTGGCACCCGGGAGCAGTTCTTC,CASSVGGTREQFF
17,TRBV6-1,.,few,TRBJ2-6,TGTGCCAGCAGTGCCAGGGTTACAAACTCTGGGGCCAACGTCCTGACTTTC,CASSARVTNSGANVLTF
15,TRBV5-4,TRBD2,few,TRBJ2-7,TGTGCCAGCAGCGAGTCTAGCGGGAGGACTTACGAGCAGTACTTC,CASSESSGRTYEQYF
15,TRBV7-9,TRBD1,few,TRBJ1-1,TGTGCCAGCAGTTCCCCGGGACAGGGAGTTTCTGAAGCTTTCTTT,CASSSPGQGVSEAFF
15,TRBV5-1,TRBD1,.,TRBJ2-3,TGCGCCAGCGATGAGAGTACAGGGGGCACAGATACGCAGTATTTT,CASDESTGGTDTQYF
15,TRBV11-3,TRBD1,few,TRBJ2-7,TGTGCCAGCAGCTCCGGACAGGGGTTGGACAACGAGCAGTACTTC,CASSSGQGLDNEQYF
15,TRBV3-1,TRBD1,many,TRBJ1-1,TGTGCCAGCCCAACCCCCTTCGACAGGGGCACTGAAGCTTTCTTT,CASPTPFDRGTEAFF
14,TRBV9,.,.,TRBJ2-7,TGTGCCAGCAGTCCCTGGGAGGCCCCCTACGAGCAGTACTTC,CASSPWEAPYEQYF
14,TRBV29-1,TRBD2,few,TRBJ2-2,TGCAGCGTTGAAGAGCCCGGGAGGACCGGGGAGCTGTTTTTT,CSVEEPGRTGELFF
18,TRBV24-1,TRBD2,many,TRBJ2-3,TGTGCCACCAGTGATTCGACCTCAACTAGCGGGGTTACAGATACGCAGTATTTT,CATSDSTSTSGVTDTQYF
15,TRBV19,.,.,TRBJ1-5,TGTGCCAGTAGTAGAGAAAGCATCAGCAATCAGCCCCAGCATTTT,CASSRESISNQPQHF
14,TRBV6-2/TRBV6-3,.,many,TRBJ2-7,TGTGCCAGCAGTTACTCAGGGGCCATAGACGAGCAGTACTTC,CASSYSGAIDEQYF
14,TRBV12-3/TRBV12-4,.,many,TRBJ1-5,TGTGCCAGCAGTCCAGCGACGGGGACTCAGCCCCAGCATTTT,CASSPATGTQPQHF